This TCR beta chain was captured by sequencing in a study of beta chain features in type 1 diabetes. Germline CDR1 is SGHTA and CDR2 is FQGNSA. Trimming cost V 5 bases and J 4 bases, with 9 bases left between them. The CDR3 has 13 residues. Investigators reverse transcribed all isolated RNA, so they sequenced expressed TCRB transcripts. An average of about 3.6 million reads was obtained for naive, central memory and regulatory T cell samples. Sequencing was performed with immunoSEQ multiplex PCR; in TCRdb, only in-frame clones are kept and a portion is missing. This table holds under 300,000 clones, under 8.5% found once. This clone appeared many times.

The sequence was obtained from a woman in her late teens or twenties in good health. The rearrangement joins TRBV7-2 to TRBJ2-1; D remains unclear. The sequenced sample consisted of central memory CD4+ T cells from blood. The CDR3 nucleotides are TGTGCCAGCAGCCCCCCCGGGTACAATGAGCAGTTCTTC. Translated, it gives CASSPPGYNEQFF.